This is a list of T cell receptor beta chains from one sample in a study of identifying expanded T cells in peripheral blood. The table came from immunoSEQ multiplex PCR; TCRdb's copy has only in-frame clones and leaves some out. The sample yields around 76,000 clones, about nine tenths seen once. The sequenced sample consisted of blood. The receptors derive from a person aged 18 to 69 in good health. The CDR3 runs from the conserved cysteine through the conserved F or W. A D gene is named only where the DNA matches it firmly. The size field is filled for only some rows; it gives once, few, many or a size class.

j_gene: TRBJ1-1; abundance: .; d_gene: .; len: 15; v_gene: TRBV5-1; CDR3nt: TGCGCCAGCAGCCCCTCCGGGGGGTCGAACACTGAAGCTTTCTTT; CDR3aa: CASSPSGGSNTEAFF
j_gene: TRBJ1-1; abundance: .; d_gene: .; len: 13; v_gene: TRBV6-5; CDR3nt: TGTGCCAGCAAAAGGTTAAGGGATACTGAAGCTTTCTTT; CDR3aa: CASKRLRDTEAFF
j_gene: TRBJ2-7; abundance: .; d_gene: TRBD2; len: 16; v_gene: TRBV19; CDR3nt: TGTGCCAGTAGTATAGCCCAGCGGGGAGTCTCCTACGAGCAGTACTTC; CDR3aa: CASSIAQRGVSYEQYF
j_gene: TRBJ2-2; abundance: .; d_gene: TRBD1; len: 16; v_gene: TRBV2; CDR3nt: TGTGCCAGCAGTTCCTACCGGACAGGGGGCACCGGGGAGCTGTTTTTT; CDR3aa: CASSSYRTGGTGELFF
j_gene: TRBJ1-4; abundance: .; d_gene: TRBD1; len: 14; v_gene: TRBV6-1; CDR3nt: TGTGCCAGCAGTCGACAGGGCCAAAATGAAAAACTGTTTTTT; CDR3aa: CASSRQGQNEKLFF
j_gene: TRBJ2-1; abundance: .; d_gene: TRBD2; len: 17; v_gene: TRBV13; CDR3nt: TGTGCCAGCATTCGGACTAGCGGGAAAAGCTCCTACAATGAGCAGTTCTTC; CDR3aa: CASIRTSGKSSYNEQFF
j_gene: TRBJ1-5; abundance: few; d_gene: TRBD1; len: 15; v_gene: TRBV2; CDR3nt: TGTGCCAGCAGTACGGACAGGACGAGAGATCAGCCCCAGCATTTT; CDR3aa: CASSTDRTRDQPQHF
j_gene: TRBJ2-5; abundance: .; d_gene: .; len: 13; v_gene: TRBV29-1; CDR3nt: TGCAGCGTCTCCGGTGCCATTCAAGAGACCCAGTACTTC; CDR3aa: CSVSGAIQETQYF
j_gene: TRBJ1-6; abundance: once; d_gene: .; len: 16; v_gene: TRBV5-6; CDR3nt: TGTGCCAGCAGCTCTAAGCTAGGAACCCGGAGATCACCCCTCCACTTT; CDR3aa: CASSSKLGTRRSPLHF
j_gene: TRBJ2-7; abundance: .; d_gene: .; len: 15; v_gene: TRBV28; CDR3nt: TGTGCCAGCAGTTTACTAGCGCTGAGCTCCTACGAGCAGTACTTC; CDR3aa: CASSLLALSSYEQYF
j_gene: TRBJ2-6; abundance: medium-sized; d_gene: TRBD1; len: 19; v_gene: TRBV7-2; CDR3nt: TGTGCCAGCAGCTTAGCCCTGGGGACAGCCTCCTCTGGGGCCAACGTCCTGACTTTC; CDR3aa: CASSLALGTASSGANVLTF
j_gene: TRBJ2-1; abundance: .; d_gene: TRBD2; len: 14; v_gene: TRBV4-1; CDR3nt: TGCGCCAGCAGCCAAGAGACTAGCCACAATGAGCAGTTCTTC; CDR3aa: CASSQETSHNEQFF
j_gene: TRBJ1-5; abundance: .; d_gene: .; len: 12; v_gene: TRBV2; CDR3nt: TGTGCCAGCAGTGAGGGAGGGGACCCCCAGCATTTT; CDR3aa: CASSEGGDPQHF
j_gene: TRBJ1-6; abundance: .; d_gene: .; len: 15; v_gene: TRBV2; CDR3nt: TGTGCCAGCACCCCGACGGAATCCCTAAATTCACCCCTCCACTTT; CDR3aa: CASTPTESLNSPLHF
j_gene: TRBJ1-2; abundance: .; d_gene: .; len: 13; v_gene: TRBV18; CDR3nt: TGTGCCAGCTCACCAGGGGACGGCTATGGCTACACCTTC; CDR3aa: CASSPGDGYGYTF
j_gene: TRBJ1-5; abundance: .; d_gene: .; len: 14; v_gene: TRBV28; CDR3nt: TGTGCCAGCAGTTTCCCAGGGGACAATCAGCCCCAGCATTTT; CDR3aa: CASSFPGDNQPQHF
j_gene: TRBJ2-7; abundance: .; d_gene: .; len: 13; v_gene: TRBV6-5; CDR3nt: TGTGCCAGCAGTTACGGGGAGAAGGACGAGCAGTACTTC; CDR3aa: CASSYGEKDEQYF
j_gene: TRBJ2-2; abundance: .; d_gene: TRBD1; len: 14; v_gene: TRBV9; CDR3nt: TGTGCCAGCAGCGGGACGACAGGGCCCGGGGAGCTGTTTTTT; CDR3aa: CASSGTTGPGELFF
j_gene: TRBJ2-1; abundance: .; d_gene: TRBD2; len: 14; v_gene: TRBV7-9; CDR3nt: TGTGCCAGCAGCCAACTAGCGGGAGGGCAAGAGCAGTTCTTC; CDR3aa: CASSQLAGGQEQFF
j_gene: TRBJ1-2; abundance: .; d_gene: .; len: 14; v_gene: TRBV28; CDR3nt: TGTGCCAGCAGTTTTACGACAGCCGTCTATGGCTACACCTTC; CDR3aa: CASSFTTAVYGYTF
j_gene: TRBJ2-7; abundance: .; d_gene: .; len: 13; v_gene: TRBV7-9; CDR3nt: TGTGCCAGCAGCTTAGACTCCTCCTACGAGCAGTACTTC; CDR3aa: CASSLDSSYEQYF
j_gene: TRBJ2-5; abundance: .; d_gene: TRBD1; len: 15; v_gene: TRBV11-1; CDR3nt: TGTGCCAGCAGCTTAAAGTGGACAGGGGTGGAGACCCAGTACTTC; CDR3aa: CASSLKWTGVETQYF
j_gene: TRBJ2-6; abundance: .; d_gene: .; len: 13; v_gene: TRBV2; CDR3nt: TGTGCCAGCAGTGGCTCTGGGGCCAACGTCCTGACTTTC; CDR3aa: CASSGSGANVLTF
j_gene: TRBJ2-1; abundance: .; d_gene: .; len: 15; v_gene: TRBV4-1; CDR3nt: TGCGCCAGCAGCCAAACGGGGCTCTCCTACAATGAGCAGTTCTTC; CDR3aa: CASSQTGLSYNEQFF
j_gene: TRBJ1-1; abundance: .; d_gene: .; len: 14; v_gene: TRBV7-2; CDR3nt: TGTGCCAGCAGCTTAGCCCCACCCACACCTAAAGCTTTCTTT; CDR3aa: CASSLAPPTPKAFF
j_gene: TRBJ2-1; abundance: .; d_gene: .; len: 11; v_gene: TRBV25-1; CDR3nt: TGTGCCAGCCGGGGACTGCCCCCGCGGTTCTTC; CDR3aa: CASRGLPPRFF
j_gene: TRBJ1-4; abundance: .; d_gene: .; len: 14; v_gene: TRBV5-6; CDR3nt: TGTGCCAGCAGCGCCAACCCTGGATCCGAAAAACTGTTTTTT; CDR3aa: CASSANPGSEKLFF
j_gene: TRBJ2-7; abundance: .; d_gene: .; len: 12; v_gene: TRBV30; CDR3nt: TGTGCCTGGAGGACTTTAGGGGATCAGCAGTACTTC; CDR3aa: CAWRTLGDQQYF
j_gene: TRBJ1-3; abundance: .; d_gene: .; len: 18; v_gene: TRBV19; CDR3nt: TGTGCCAGTAGCAGCACAATCACCCCCCTGGGATCTGGAAACACCATATATTTT; CDR3aa: CASSSTITPLGSGNTIYF
j_gene: TRBJ2-1; abundance: .; d_gene: TRBD2; len: 17; v_gene: TRBV4-1; CDR3nt: TGCGCCAGCAGCCGGCTAGCGGGAGAGAGCTCCTACAATGAGCAGTTCTTC; CDR3aa: CASSRLAGESSYNEQFF
j_gene: TRBJ2-7; abundance: .; d_gene: .; len: 15; v_gene: TRBV6-1; CDR3nt: TGTGCCAGCAGTGAAAGTCTGACAGGAGCCTACGAGCAGTACTTC; CDR3aa: CASSESLTGAYEQYF
j_gene: TRBJ2-7; abundance: .; d_gene: .; len: 15; v_gene: TRBV28; CDR3nt: TGTGCCAGCAGTCCGGGACTTGGGGCCTCCTACGAGCAGTACTTC; CDR3aa: CASSPGLGASYEQYF
j_gene: TRBJ2-1; abundance: .; d_gene: .; len: 12; v_gene: TRBV4-1; CDR3nt: TGCGCCAGCAGCCGGAGTAGGGATGAGCAGTTCTTC; CDR3aa: CASSRSRDEQFF
j_gene: TRBJ2-3; abundance: .; d_gene: TRBD2; len: 17; v_gene: TRBV7-2; CDR3nt: TGTGCCAGCAGCTTATCTGGGCTAGCGGGAGAAGGGGATACGCAGTATTTT; CDR3aa: CASSLSGLAGEGDTQYF
j_gene: TRBJ2-4; abundance: .; d_gene: .; len: 14; v_gene: TRBV7-2; CDR3nt: TGTGCCAGCAGCTTATCCCGGACGGGTAACATTCAGTACTTC; CDR3aa: CASSLSRTGNIQYF
j_gene: TRBJ2-5; abundance: once; d_gene: TRBD2; len: 14; v_gene: TRBV19; CDR3nt: TGTGCCAGTAGTAGAGCGGGACTACAAGAGACCCAGTACTTC; CDR3aa: CASSRAGLQETQYF
j_gene: TRBJ1-1; abundance: .; d_gene: .; len: 15; v_gene: TRBV18; CDR3nt: TGTGCCAGCTCACCACTTGCAGGACGGAACACTGAAGCTTTCTTT; CDR3aa: CASSPLAGRNTEAFF
j_gene: TRBJ2-7; abundance: .; d_gene: .; len: 14; v_gene: TRBV6-1; CDR3nt: TGTGCCAGCATCCTTACAGGGAACTCCTACGAGCAGTACTTC; CDR3aa: CASILTGNSYEQYF
j_gene: TRBJ1-2; abundance: .; d_gene: TRBD1; len: 15; v_gene: TRBV7-2; CDR3nt: TGTGCCAGCAGCTTGGTGGCAGGGGGCTCCTATGGCTACACCTTC; CDR3aa: CASSLVAGGSYGYTF
j_gene: TRBJ1-3; abundance: .; d_gene: TRBD1; len: 15; v_gene: TRBV4-1; CDR3nt: TGCGCCAGCAGCCGCCAGGGGGCACGGGGAAACACCATATATTTT; CDR3aa: CASSRQGARGNTIYF
j_gene: TRBJ2-5; abundance: .; d_gene: .; len: 15; v_gene: TRBV7-9; CDR3nt: TGTGCCAGCATCTCCGGCGGCAGGGGCCAAGAGACCCAGTACTTC; CDR3aa: CASISGGRGQETQYF
j_gene: TRBJ1-1; abundance: once; d_gene: .; len: 14; v_gene: TRBV5-4; CDR3nt: TGTGCCAGCAGCCCGGAGGGGGGAGGGACTGAAGCTTTCTTT; CDR3aa: CASSPEGGGTEAFF
j_gene: TRBJ1-1; abundance: few; d_gene: .; len: 14; v_gene: TRBV5-1; CDR3nt: TGCGCCAGCAGCTTGGGGGTCGAGAACACTGAAGCTTTCTTT; CDR3aa: CASSLGVENTEAFF
j_gene: TRBJ1-2; abundance: few; d_gene: .; len: 12; v_gene: TRBV6-5; CDR3nt: TGTGCCAGCAGTGACAGGAACTATGGCTACACCTTC; CDR3aa: CASSDRNYGYTF
j_gene: TRBJ2-2; abundance: .; d_gene: .; len: 14; v_gene: TRBV28; CDR3nt: TGTGCCAGCTGGGACTTCACGAACACCGGGGAGCTGTTTTTT; CDR3aa: CASWDFTNTGELFF
j_gene: TRBJ2-3; abundance: .; d_gene: .; len: 13; v_gene: TRBV7-2; CDR3nt: TGTGCCAGCAGCTTCTCGGCCACAGATACGCAGTATTTT; CDR3aa: CASSFSATDTQYF
j_gene: TRBJ1-1; abundance: .; d_gene: TRBD1; len: 18; v_gene: TRBV19; CDR3nt: TGTGCCAGTAGTATCCGACAGGGGGCATTTACTCCGAACACTGAAGCTTTCTTT; CDR3aa: CASSIRQGAFTPNTEAFF
j_gene: TRBJ2-7; abundance: .; d_gene: TRBD1; len: 14; v_gene: TRBV6-5; CDR3nt: TGTGCCAGCAGTTGGAGACAGGGCCCCTACGAGCAGTACTTC; CDR3aa: CASSWRQGPYEQYF
j_gene: TRBJ2-1; abundance: .; d_gene: .; len: 14; v_gene: TRBV7-2; CDR3nt: TGTGCCAGCAGCGACGGACATCCCTACAATGAGCAGTTCTTC; CDR3aa: CASSDGHPYNEQFF
j_gene: TRBJ2-7; abundance: .; d_gene: TRBD2; len: 13; v_gene: TRBV29-1; CDR3nt: TGCAGCGTGGGCAGCGGGAGCTCCTACGAGCAGTACTTC; CDR3aa: CSVGSGSSYEQYF
j_gene: TRBJ1-4; abundance: .; d_gene: TRBD1; len: 15; v_gene: TRBV5-1; CDR3nt: TGCGCCAGCAGCTTGACAGGACAGGGCGGTGAAAAACTGTTTTTT; CDR3aa: CASSLTGQGGEKLFF
j_gene: TRBJ2-5; abundance: .; d_gene: TRBD1; len: 14; v_gene: TRBV19; CDR3nt: TGTGCCAGTAGTGGACAGGGGGCAAGTGGGACCCAGTACTTC; CDR3aa: CASSGQGASGTQYF
j_gene: TRBJ1-4; abundance: .; d_gene: .; len: 13; v_gene: TRBV6-6; CDR3nt: TGTGCCAGCAGTTACAGGGAGGTTGAAAAACTGTTTTTT; CDR3aa: CASSYREVEKLFF